One sample yielded the 7 T cell receptor beta chains listed below, sequenced in a study of blood T cell repertoires in COVID-19. Sequencing used immunoSEQ multiplex PCR; TCRdb keeps in-frame clones, though not all of them. The data hold about 50,000 clones, with roughly 88% observed a single time. Specimen: peripheral blood. These receptors were obtained from a human donor in a cohort sampled during active COVID-19.

V usage is TRBV7-2 and J usage is TRBJ2-2, with 8 bases that match TRBD2. The CDR3 has 18 residues. CDR1 SGHTA and CDR2 FQGNSA come from the germline V gene. After removal of 1 base from V and 0 bases from J, the junction contained 7 bases not matched to a gene. The CDR3 sequence: CASSLVLTGGANTGELFF. In DNA form, the CDR3 reads TGTGCCAGCAGCTTAGTTTTGACGGGAGGGGCGAACACCGGGGAGCTGTTTTTT.

DNA of the CDR3: TGCAGCGTTGAATCGTACACAACCCAGTACTTC. Translation gives CSVESYTTQYF. The V and J genes are TRBV29-1 and TRBJ2-5; D is uncertain. Germline V lookup: CDR1 SQVTM, CDR2 ANQGSEA. V was pared by 2 bases and J by 8 bases, with 9 bases between. CDR3 length: 11 amino acids.

Only one count was recorded for this clone. The V call is TRBV28, the J call TRBJ2-7, with 15 bases aligning to TRBD2. This CDR3 spans 16 amino acids. Looked up from germline, CDR1 is MDHEN and CDR2 is SYDVKM. Trimming removed 6 bases from V and 6 bases from J; junction bases left unmatched: 9. The CDR3 loop is CASSTGLAGGASEQYF. In nucleotides, the CDR3 is TGTGCCAGCAGCACGGGACTAGCGGGAGGCGCCTCCGAGCAGTACTTC.

This clone has just a few counts. The chain joins TRBV7-3 to TRBJ1-3; 9 positions match TRBD1. There are 15 residues in the CDR3. The trim removed 6 bases at V and 2 bases at J, leaving 5 bases unmatched. CDR1 is SGHTA and CDR2 is FQGTGA in the germline V gene. The CDR3 sequence: CASSRDREAGNTIYF. The CDR3 nucleotides are TGTGCCAGCAGTAGGGACAGGGAGGCTGGAAACACCATATATTTT.

The V and J genes are TRBV18 and TRBJ2-7; 9 bases are a match to TRBD2. Germline-derived CDR1 and CDR2 are KGHSH and LQKENI. The CDR3 spans 15 residues. The trim removed 0 bases at V and 8 bases at J, leaving 8 bases unmatched. The CDR3, as DNA: TGTGCCAGCTCACCACCTAGCGGGAGCACAAGAAAGCAGTACTTC. It translates to CASSPPSGSTRKQYF.

The V and J genes are TRBV9 and TRBJ1-2; maybe TRBD1 (5 bases). CDR3 size: 13 residues. Per the germline V gene, CDR1 is SGDLS and CDR2 is YYNGEE. V dropped 3 bases and J dropped 8 bases, with 14 bases sitting between them. This CDR3 is CASSDPGSGGYTF. In nucleotides, the CDR3 is TGTGCCAGCAGCGATCCAGGGTCAGGGGGCTACACCTTC.

This clone was recorded only once. The V and J genes are TRBV6-9 and TRBJ2-1; 9 nucleotides align to TRBD1. V dropped 8 bases and J dropped 4; count of bases not matched to a gene: 15. Germline V gives CDR1 MNHGY, CDR2 SVAAGI. The CDR3 runs 17 residues. As DNA, the CDR3 is TGTGCCAGCGCCACTTTTAAGGACAGGGGAATTTACAATGAGCAGTTCTTC. The encoded protein is CASATFKDRGIYNEQFF.